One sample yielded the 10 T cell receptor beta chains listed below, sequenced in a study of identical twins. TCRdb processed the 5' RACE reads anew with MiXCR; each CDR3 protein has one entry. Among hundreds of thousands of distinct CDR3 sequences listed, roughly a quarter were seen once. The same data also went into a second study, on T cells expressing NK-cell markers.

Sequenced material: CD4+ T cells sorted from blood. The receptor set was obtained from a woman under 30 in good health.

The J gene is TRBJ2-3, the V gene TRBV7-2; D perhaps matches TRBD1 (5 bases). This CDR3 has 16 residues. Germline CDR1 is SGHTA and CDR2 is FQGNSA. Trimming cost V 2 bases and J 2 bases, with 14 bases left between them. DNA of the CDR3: TGTGCCAGCAGCTTACAGGGTCCCCTTCTCACAGATACGCAGTATTTT. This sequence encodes CASSLQGPLLTDTQYF.

In nucleotides, the CDR3 is TGTGCCAGCTCCAAGCAGGGGGCGACCTACGAGCAGTACTTC. This encodes CASSKQGATYEQYF. This chain joins TRBV11-2 and TRBJ2-7, with 8 nucleotides matching TRBD1. Losses at the gene ends were 8 bases for V and 2 bases for J; bases not matched to a gene: 8. Germline CDR1 reads SGHAT; CDR2 reads FQNNGV. The CDR3 extends over 14 amino acids.

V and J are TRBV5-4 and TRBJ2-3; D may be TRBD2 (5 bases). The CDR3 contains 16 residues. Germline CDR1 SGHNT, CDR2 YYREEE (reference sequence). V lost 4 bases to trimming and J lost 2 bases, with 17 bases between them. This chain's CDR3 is CASSPGLAIDTDTQYF. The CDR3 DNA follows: TGTGCCAGCAGCCCCGGACTTGCGATAGACACAGATACGCAGTATTTT.

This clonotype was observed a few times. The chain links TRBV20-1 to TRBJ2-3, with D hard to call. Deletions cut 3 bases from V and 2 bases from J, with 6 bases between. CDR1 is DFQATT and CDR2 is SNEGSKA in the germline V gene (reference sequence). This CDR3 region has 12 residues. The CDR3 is CSASLHTDTQYF. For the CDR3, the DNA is TGCAGTGCTAGTCTACACACAGATACGCAGTATTTT.

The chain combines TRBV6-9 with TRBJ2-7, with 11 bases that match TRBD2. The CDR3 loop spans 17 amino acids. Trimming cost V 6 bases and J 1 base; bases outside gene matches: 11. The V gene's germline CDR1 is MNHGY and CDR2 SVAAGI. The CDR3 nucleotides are TGTGCCAGCAGCCCACCCCTAGCGGGGGGACGTTCCTACGAGCAGTACTTC. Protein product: CASSPPLAGGRSYEQYF.

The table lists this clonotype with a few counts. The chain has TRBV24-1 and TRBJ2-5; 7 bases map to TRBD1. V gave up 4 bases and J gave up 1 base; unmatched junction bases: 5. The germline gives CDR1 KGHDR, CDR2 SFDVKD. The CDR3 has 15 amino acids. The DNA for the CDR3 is TGTGCCACCAGTGACTCCGGGACAGCCCAAGAGACCCAGTACTTC. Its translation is CATSDSGTAQETQYF.

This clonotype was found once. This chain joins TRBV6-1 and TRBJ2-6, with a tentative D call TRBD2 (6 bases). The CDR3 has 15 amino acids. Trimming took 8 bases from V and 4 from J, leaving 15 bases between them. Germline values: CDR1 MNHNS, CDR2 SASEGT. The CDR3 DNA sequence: TGTGCCAGCCGCTTTGGAGGGGTGGGGGCCAACGTCCTGACTTTC. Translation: CASRFGGVGANVLTF.

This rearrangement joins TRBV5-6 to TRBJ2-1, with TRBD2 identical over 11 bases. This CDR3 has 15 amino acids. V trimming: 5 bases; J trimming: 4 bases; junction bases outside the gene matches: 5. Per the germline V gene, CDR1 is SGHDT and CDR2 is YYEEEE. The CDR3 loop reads CASRRGTSGYNEQFF. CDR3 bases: TGTGCCAGCAGACGAGGGACTAGCGGATACAATGAGCAGTTCTTC. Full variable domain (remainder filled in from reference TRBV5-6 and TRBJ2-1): DAGVTQSPTHLIKTRGQQVTLRCSPKSGHDTVSWYQQALGQGPQFIFQYYEEEERQRGNFPDRFSGHQFPNYSSELNVNALLLGDSALYLCASRRGTSGYNEQFFGPGTRLTVL.

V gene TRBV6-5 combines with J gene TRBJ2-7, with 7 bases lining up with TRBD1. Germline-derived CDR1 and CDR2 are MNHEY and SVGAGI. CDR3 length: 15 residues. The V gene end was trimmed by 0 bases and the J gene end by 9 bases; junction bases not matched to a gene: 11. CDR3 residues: CASSYSSGTALRQYF. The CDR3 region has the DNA TGTGCCAGCAGTTACTCGAGTGGGACAGCCCTGAGGCAGTACTTC.

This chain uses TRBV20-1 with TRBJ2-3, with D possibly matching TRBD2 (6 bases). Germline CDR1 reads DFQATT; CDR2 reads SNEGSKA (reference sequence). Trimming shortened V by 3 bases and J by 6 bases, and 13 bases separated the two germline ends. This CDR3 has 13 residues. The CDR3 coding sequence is TGCAGTGCTAGCGGGGGATCCTGGGATACGCAGTATTTT. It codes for CSASGGSWDTQYF.